The T cell receptor beta chain under discussion was sequenced for a study of blood T cells in healthy people across ages. CDR3 length equals 15 residues. CDR1 and CDR2 (germline): SGHTA, FQGNSA. It was with a sample-barcoded 5' primer and a J-beta primer mix that a second PCR of roughly 6 to 12 cycles was run. One entry per CDR3 protein results from TCRdb running MiXCR on the 5' RACE reads. The sample has about 1.8 million distinct CDR3 sequences; roughly 49% are singletons. The genes are TRBV7-2 and TRBJ2-7; possible D gene TRBD2, 6 bases. The closer fit of TRBJ2-5 to the DNA end suggests the J call may be wrong. Sequencing was performed on blood. This receptor was obtained from a middle-aged woman in good health. The CDR3 DNA follows: TGTGCCAGCACCTGGGTGGGACGGGGAGGAGAGACCCAGTACTTC. Its translation is CASTWVGRGGETQYF.